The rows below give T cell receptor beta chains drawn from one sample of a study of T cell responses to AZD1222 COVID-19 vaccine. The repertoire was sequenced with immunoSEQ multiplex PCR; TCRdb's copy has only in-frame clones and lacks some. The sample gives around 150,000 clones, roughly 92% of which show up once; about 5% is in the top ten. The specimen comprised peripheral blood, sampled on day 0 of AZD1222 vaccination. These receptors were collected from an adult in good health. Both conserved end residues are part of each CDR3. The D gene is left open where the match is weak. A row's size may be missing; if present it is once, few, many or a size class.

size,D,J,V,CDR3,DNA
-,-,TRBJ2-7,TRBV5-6,CASRVGGAYEQYF,TGTGCCAGCAGGGTAGGAGGGGCCTACGAGCAGTACTTC
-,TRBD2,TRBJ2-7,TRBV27,CASSELATTYEQYF,TGTGCCAGCAGTGAACTAGCGACAACCTACGAGCAGTACTTC
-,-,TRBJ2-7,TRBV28,CATYSTLREEQYF,TGTGCCACCTACTCCACCCTTCGCGAGGAGCAGTACTTC
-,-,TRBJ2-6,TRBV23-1,CASSPSGEGHVLCGANVLTF,TGCGCCAGCAGTCCATCAGGCGAAGGGCATGTTCTGTGTGGGGCCAACGTCCTGACTTTC
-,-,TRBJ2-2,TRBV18,CASSPPAGSSSNTGELFF,TGTGCCAGCTCACCACCGGCCGGATCGTCCTCAAACACCGGGGAGCTGTTTTTT
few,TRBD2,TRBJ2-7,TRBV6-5,CASSYVTSVYEQYF,TGTGCCAGCAGTTACGTTACTAGCGTGTACGAGCAGTACTTC
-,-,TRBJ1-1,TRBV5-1,CASSLSAEMNTEAFF,TGCGCCAGCAGCTTGTCTGCAGAGATGAACACTGAAGCTTTCTTT
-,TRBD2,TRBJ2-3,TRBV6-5,CASSLKRGSTDTQYF,TGTGCCAGCAGTCTCAAGCGGGGAAGCACAGATACGCAGTATTTT
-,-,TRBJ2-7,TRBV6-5,CASSYSSRLEMYEQYF,TGTGCCAGCAGTTACTCGTCGAGACTAGAGATGTACGAGCAGTACTTC
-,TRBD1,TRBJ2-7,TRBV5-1,CASSFWDRPVYEQYF,TGCGCCAGCAGCTTCTGGGACAGACCAGTCTACGAGCAGTACTTC
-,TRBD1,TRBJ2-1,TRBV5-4,CASSSATGGMGNEQFF,TGTGCCAGCAGCTCTGCGACAGGGGGCATGGGCAATGAGCAGTTCTTC
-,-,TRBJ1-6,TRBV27,CASSPLTGSLNSPLHF,TGTGCCAGCAGTCCCCTTACCGGGAGTCTTAATTCACCCCTCCACTTT
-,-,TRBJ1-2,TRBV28,CASSLMTDYGYTF,TGTGCCAGCAGTTTAATGACGGACTATGGCTACACCTTC
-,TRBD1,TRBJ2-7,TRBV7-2,CASSFGQGRGYEQYF,TGTGCCAGCAGCTTCGGACAGGGGAGGGGCTACGAGCAGTACTTC
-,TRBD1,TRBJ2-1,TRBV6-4,CASRDTGTGYNEQFF,TGTGCCAGCAGAGATACCGGGACAGGCTACAATGAGCAGTTCTTC
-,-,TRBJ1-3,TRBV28,CASRTRGVSSSGNTIYF,TGTGCCAGCAGAACCCGAGGAGTGAGCAGCTCTGGAAACACCATATATTTT
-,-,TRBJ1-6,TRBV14,CASSQERGSPLHF,TGTGCCAGCAGCCAAGAGAGGGGTTCACCCCTCCACTTT
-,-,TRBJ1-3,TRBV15,CATSRDLGGGGNTIYF,TGTGCCACCAGCAGAGATCTGGGGGGGGGTGGAAACACCATATATTTT
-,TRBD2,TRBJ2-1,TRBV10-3,CAIALADTEQFF,TGTGCCATCGCGCTAGCGGACACCGAGCAGTTCTTC
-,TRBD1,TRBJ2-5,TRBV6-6,CASSRTGLRETQYF,TGTGCCAGCAGCCGGACAGGGTTGAGGGAGACCCAGTACTTC
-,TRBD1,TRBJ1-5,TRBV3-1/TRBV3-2,CASSPRTGMKPQHF,TGTGCCAGCAGCCCTCGGACAGGTATGAAGCCCCAGCATTTT
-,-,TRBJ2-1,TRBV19,CASSIAGLEQFF,TGTGCCAGTAGTATAGCAGGGCTTGAGCAGTTCTTC
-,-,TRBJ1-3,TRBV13,CASRSTSSFSGNTIYF,TGTGCCAGCAGATCCACATCATCCTTCTCTGGAAACACCATATATTTT
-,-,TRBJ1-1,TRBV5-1,CASSKKQGDTEAFF,TGCGCCAGCAGCAAGAAGCAGGGTGACACTGAAGCTTTCTTT
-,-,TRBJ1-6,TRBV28,CASSLTGLLSSYNSPLHF,TGTGCCAGCAGTTTAACGGGACTCCTGAGCTCCTATAATTCACCCCTCCACTTT
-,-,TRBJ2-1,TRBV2,CASTKFTYNEQFF,TGTGCCAGCACTAAGTTTACCTACAATGAGCAGTTCTTC
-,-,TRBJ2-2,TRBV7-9,CASSSPTGLRRTGELFF,TGTGCCAGCAGCTCGCCTACAGGGTTAAGGAGAACCGGGGAGCTGTTTTTT
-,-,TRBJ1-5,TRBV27,CASSPRGGQPQHF,TGTGCCAGCAGCCCCCGGGGTGGGCAGCCCCAGCATTTT
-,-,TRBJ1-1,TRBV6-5,CASSYRAQGTEAFF,TGTGCCAGCAGTTACAGGGCCCAGGGCACTGAAGCTTTCTTT
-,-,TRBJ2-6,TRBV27,CASSYRTSSSGANVLTF,TGTGCCAGCAGTTACCGGACAAGTTCCTCTGGGGCCAACGTCCTGACTTTC
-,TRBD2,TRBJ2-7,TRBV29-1,CSVGLAGGENEQYF,TGCAGCGTAGGCTTAGCGGGAGGGGAAAACGAGCAGTACTTC
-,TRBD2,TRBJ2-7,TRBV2,CASSPPVASGSHEQYF,TGTGCCAGCAGTCCGCCGGTCGCTAGCGGGAGCCACGAGCAGTACTTC
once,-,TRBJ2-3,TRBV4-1,CASSQDFSKPSTDTQYF,TGCGCCAGCAGCCAAGATTTCAGCAAGCCTAGCACAGATACGCAGTATTTT
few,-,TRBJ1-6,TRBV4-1,CASSLGRAGRHNSPLHF,TGCGCCAGCAGCCTGGGGCGGGCAGGGAGACACAATTCACCCCTCCACTTT
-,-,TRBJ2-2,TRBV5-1,CASKWTDLIGELFF,TGCGCCAGCAAATGGACGGATTTAATCGGGGAGCTGTTTTTT
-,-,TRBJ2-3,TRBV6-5,CASNGGGVNTQYF,TGTGCCAGCAATGGCGGGGGCGTGAATACGCAGTATTTT
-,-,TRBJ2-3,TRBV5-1,CASSLPGTDTQYF,TGCGCCAGCAGCTTGCCGGGCACAGATACGCAGTATTTT
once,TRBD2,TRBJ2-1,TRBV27,CASSLYSGGPYNEQFF,TGTGCCAGCAGTTTATATAGCGGGGGCCCCTACAATGAGCAGTTCTTC
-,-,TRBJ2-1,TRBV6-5,CASSPSSGFDEQFF,TGTGCCAGCAGTCCCTCGTCCGGGTTCGATGAGCAGTTCTTC
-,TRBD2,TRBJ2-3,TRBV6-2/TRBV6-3,CASSFRGGARNTQYF,TGTGCCAGCAGTTTTCGCGGGGGGGCGAGGAATACGCAGTATTTT
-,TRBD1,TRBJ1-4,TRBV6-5,CASMARTGGGKLFF,TGTGCCAGCATGGCCCGGACAGGGGGCGGGAAACTGTTTTTT
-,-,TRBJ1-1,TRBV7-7,CASSLNRQGSTEAFF,TGTGCTAGCAGCTTAAATCGGCAGGGTTCCACTGAAGCTTTCTTT
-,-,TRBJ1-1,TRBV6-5,CASSYRPYPNTEAFF,TGTGCCAGCAGTTACCGCCCCTACCCAAACACTGAAGCTTTCTTT
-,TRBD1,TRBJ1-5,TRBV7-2,CASSLRGTGNQPQHF,TGTGCCAGCAGCTTACGCGGGACAGGCAATCAGCCCCAGCATTTT
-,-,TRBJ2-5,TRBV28,CASGLRDKPHGAQYF,TGTGCCAGCGGACTCCGGGACAAACCTCATGGGGCCCAGTACTTC
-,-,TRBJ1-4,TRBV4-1,CASSQDMRGGLNEKLFF,TGCGCCAGCAGCCAAGATATGAGGGGGGGGCTTAATGAAAAACTGTTTTTT
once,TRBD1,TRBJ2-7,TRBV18,CASSPPDRVRLEQYF,TGTGCCAGCTCACCACCCGACAGGGTCCGGCTCGAGCAGTACTTC
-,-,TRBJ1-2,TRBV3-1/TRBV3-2,CASSQIGGGGLGYTF,TGTGCCAGCAGCCAAATAGGTGGGGGGGGTCTTGGCTACACCTTC